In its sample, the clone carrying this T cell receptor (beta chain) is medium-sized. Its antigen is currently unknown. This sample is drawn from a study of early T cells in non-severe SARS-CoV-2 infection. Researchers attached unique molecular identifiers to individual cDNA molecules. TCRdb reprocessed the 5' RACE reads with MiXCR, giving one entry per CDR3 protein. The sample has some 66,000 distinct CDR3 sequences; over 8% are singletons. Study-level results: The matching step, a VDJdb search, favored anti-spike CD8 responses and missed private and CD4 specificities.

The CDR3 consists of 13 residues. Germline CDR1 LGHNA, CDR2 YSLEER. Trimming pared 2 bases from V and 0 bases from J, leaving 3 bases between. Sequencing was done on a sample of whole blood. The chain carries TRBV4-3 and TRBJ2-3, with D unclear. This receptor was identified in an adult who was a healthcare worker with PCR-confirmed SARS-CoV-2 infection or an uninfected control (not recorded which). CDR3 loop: CASSQMSTDTQYF. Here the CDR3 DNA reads TGCGCCAGCAGCCAAATGAGCACAGATACGCAGTATTTT.